The 11 T cell receptor beta chains listed next were all sequenced from one sample in a study of T cell responses to AZD1222 COVID-19 vaccine (dated by TCRdb to 2020 to 2022). The time point label, read with the paper, signifies: baseline before first vaccination. Library prep was done by the immunoSEQ multiplex PCR assay. Drawn from immuneACCESS, this table holds only the in-frame rearrangements with V and J called that TCRdb kept. Clones are partly lost; checked studies trace under half to an unresolved V gene and leave the rest unexplained. This sample gives 78,000 or so clones in total; approximately 90% of them show up just once. The ten largest account for about 20% of the sample. Sequences were derived from peripheral blood, sampled on day 0 of AZD1222 vaccination. These TCRs come from an adult in good health.

The V gene is TRBV6-5, the J gene TRBJ1-5, with 9 bases aligning to TRBD1. V lost 4 bases, J lost 1 base, and 2 bases stayed unmatched. The CDR3 is 15 amino acids. Looked up from germline, CDR1 is MNHEY and CDR2 is SVGAGI. CDR3 amino acids: CASSLQGASNQPQHF. CDR3 coding DNA: TGTGCCAGCAGTTTACAGGGGGCGAGCAATCAGCCCCAGCATTTT.

The chain combines TRBV6-2 or TRBV6-3 with TRBJ2-5; D is unclear. This CDR3 has 14 residues. V was cut by 0 bases and J by 4 bases, with 9 bases left in between. Germline values: CDR1 MNHEY, CDR2 SVGEGT. CDR3 amino acids: CASSYSTGPETQYF. As DNA, the CDR3 is TGTGCCAGCAGTTACTCGACGGGTCCAGAGACCCAGTACTTC.

The chain links TRBV9 to TRBJ2-3; D is possibly TRBD2 (5 bases). CDR1 is SGDLS and CDR2 is YYNGEE in the germline V gene. V gave up 2 bases and J gave up 0 bases, with 7 bases separating them. The CDR3 spans 14 residues. The CDR3 bases are TGTGCCAGCAGCGTGGGGAGCAGCACAGATACGCAGTATTTT. Translating it yields CASSVGSSTDTQYF.

The chain carries TRBV6-1 and TRBJ1-3, with unresolved D. V shed 0 bases and J shed 7 bases, with 13 bases lying between them. The CDR3 has 15 residues. CDR1 and CDR2 from the germline V gene are MNHNS and SASEGT. CDR3: CASSEADPGPNTIYF. The CDR3 DNA reads as TGTGCCAGCAGTGAAGCGGATCCCGGTCCCAACACCATATATTTT.

This sequence joins TRBV27 and TRBJ1-5; 9 positions agree with TRBD1. Germline CDR1 reads MNHEY; CDR2 reads SMNVEV (reference sequence). Trimming took 5 bases from V and 2 from J; bases not matched to a gene: 7. CDR3 length: 16 residues. The CDR3, as DNA: TGTGCCAGCAGTCCTCACAGGGGGCTCGGCAATCAGCCCCAGCATTTT. It codes for CASSPHRGLGNQPQHF.

This clone has only one observation. V and J are TRBV5-1 and TRBJ2-3; maybe TRBD2 (7 bases). The germline V gene has CDR1 SGHRS and CDR2 YFSETQ. V lost 0 bases and J lost 4, with 12 bases in between. This CDR3 is 15 amino acids long. CDR3 in amino acids: CASSLGLGGADTQYF. The CDR3 bases are TGCGCCAGCAGCTTGGGTCTAGGGGGGGCAGATACGCAGTATTTT. Full variable domain (missing parts from reference TRBV5-1 and TRBJ2-3): KAGVTQTPRYLIKTRGQQVTLSCSPISGHRSVSWYQQTPGQGLQFLFEYFSETQRNKGNFPGRFSGRQFSNSRSEMNVSTLELGDSALYLCASSLGLGGADTQYFGPGTRLTVL.

The chain links TRBV11-3 to TRBJ2-5, with D perhaps matching TRBD1 or TRBD2 (6 bases each). This CDR3 comprises 14 residues. The germline V and J ends were trimmed by 1 base and 1 base, with 7 bases remaining between them. The germline V gene encodes CDR1 SGHNT and CDR2 YENEEA. This chain's CDR3 is CASSLGGAQETQYF. The CDR3 nucleotides are TGTGCCAGCAGCTTAGGGGGGGCCCAAGAGACCCAGTACTTC.

This chain links TRBV5-1 with TRBJ2-3; tentatively, D is TRBD1 or TRBD2 (6 bases each). The CDR3 is 13 amino acids. V was clipped by 0 bases and J by 6 bases, with 8 bases between them. Germline V CDR1 and CDR2: SGHRS, YFSETQ. Written as DNA, the CDR3 is TGCGCCAGCAGCTTGGCCGGGGGCGATACGCAGTATTTT. It translates to CASSLAGGDTQYF.

J is TRBJ2-5 and V is TRBV19, with 9 bases lining up with TRBD2. Germline-derived CDR1 and CDR2 are LNHDA and SQIVND (reference sequence). The CDR3 totals 14 residues. V lost 4 bases and J lost 4; bases outside the gene matches: 4. CDR3 amino acids: CASSTETSGETQYF. The DNA of the CDR3 is TGTGCCAGTAGTACCGAGACTAGCGGAGAGACCCAGTACTTC.

This clone was counted a few times. V and J are TRBV14 and TRBJ2-5; 13 bases map to TRBD2. J lost 5 bases, V lost 5 bases, and 11 bases had no gene match. CDR1 and CDR2 from the germline V gene are SGHDN and FVKESK. There are 17 residues in the CDR3. CDR3 sequence: CASSLRTSGRGKETQYF. The CDR3 region has the DNA TGTGCCAGCAGCTTACGGACTAGCGGGAGAGGAAAGGAGACCCAGTACTTC.

The chain links TRBV29-1 to TRBJ2-2; TRBD1 is a possible D gene (6 bases). Germline V gene sequence: CDR1 SQVTM, CDR2 ANQGSEA. CDR3 length equals 13 residues. Trimming left V 6 bases short and J 6 bases short, with 14 bases between. CDR3 in amino acids: CSVDAQGSGELFF. The CDR3 coding sequence is TGCAGCGTCGACGCACAGGGTTCCGGGGAGCTGTTTTTT.